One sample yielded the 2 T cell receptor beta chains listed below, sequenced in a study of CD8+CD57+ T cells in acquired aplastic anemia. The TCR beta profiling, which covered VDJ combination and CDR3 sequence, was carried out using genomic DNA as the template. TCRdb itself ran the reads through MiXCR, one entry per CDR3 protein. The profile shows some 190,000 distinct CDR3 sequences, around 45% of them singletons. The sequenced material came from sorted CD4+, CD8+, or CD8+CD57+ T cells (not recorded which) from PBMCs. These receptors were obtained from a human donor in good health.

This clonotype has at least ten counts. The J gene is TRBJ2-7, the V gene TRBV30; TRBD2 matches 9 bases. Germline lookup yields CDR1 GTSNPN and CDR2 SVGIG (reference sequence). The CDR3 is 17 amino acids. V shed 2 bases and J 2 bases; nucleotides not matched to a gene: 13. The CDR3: CAWSPPPRLAVTYEQYF. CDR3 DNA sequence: TGTGCCTGGAGTCCCCCTCCCAGACTAGCGGTCACCTACGAGCAGTACTTC.

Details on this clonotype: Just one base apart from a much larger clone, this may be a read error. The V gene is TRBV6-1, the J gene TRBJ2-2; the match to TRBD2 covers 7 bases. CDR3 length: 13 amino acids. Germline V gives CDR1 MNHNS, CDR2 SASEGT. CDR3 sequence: CASSINGGGGLFF. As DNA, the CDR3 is TGTGCCAGCAGTATAAACGGAGGCGGGGGGCTGTTTTTT.